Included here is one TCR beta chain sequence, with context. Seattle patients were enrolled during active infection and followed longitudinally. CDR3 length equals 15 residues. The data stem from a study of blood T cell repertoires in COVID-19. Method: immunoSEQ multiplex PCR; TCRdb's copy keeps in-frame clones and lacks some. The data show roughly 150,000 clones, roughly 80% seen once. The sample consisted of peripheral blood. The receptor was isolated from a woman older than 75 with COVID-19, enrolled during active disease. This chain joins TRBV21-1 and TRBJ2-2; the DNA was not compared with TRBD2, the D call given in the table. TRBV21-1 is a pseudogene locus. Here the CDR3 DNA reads TGTGCCAGCAGCCAGCGGGAAGCGAACACCGGGGAGCTGTTTTTT. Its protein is CASSQREANTGELFF.